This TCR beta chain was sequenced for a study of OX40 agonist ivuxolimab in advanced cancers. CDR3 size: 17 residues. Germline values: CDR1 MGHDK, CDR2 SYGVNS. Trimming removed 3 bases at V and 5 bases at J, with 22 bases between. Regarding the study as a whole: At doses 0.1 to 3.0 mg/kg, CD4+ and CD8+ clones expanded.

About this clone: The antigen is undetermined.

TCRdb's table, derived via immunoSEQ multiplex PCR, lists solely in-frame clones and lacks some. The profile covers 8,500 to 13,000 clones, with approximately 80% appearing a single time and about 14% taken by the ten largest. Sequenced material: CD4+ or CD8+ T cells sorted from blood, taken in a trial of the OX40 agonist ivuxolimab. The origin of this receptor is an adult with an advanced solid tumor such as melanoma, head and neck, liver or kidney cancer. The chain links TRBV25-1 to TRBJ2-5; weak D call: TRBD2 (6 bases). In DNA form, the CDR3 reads TGTGCCAGCAGTGACTCCCCTTCGAGACTAGAGAGGGAGACCCAGTACTTC. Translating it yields CASSDSPSRLERETQYF.